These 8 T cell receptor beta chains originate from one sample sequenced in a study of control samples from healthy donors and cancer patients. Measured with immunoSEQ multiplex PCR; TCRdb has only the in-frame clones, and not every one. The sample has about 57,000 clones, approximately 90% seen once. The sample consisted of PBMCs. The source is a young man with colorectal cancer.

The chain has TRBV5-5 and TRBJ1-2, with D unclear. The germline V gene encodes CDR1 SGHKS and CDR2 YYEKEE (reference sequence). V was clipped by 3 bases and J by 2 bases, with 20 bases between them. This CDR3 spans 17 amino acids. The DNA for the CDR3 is TGTGCCAGCAGCTCGAGTAACCGAGAGGGAGTCAACTATGGCTACACCTTC. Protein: CASSSSNREGVNYGYTF.

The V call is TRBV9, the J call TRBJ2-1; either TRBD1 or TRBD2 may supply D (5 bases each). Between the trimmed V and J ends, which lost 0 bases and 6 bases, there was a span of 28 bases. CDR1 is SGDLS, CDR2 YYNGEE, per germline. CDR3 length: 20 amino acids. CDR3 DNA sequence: TGTGCCAGCAGCGTAGAAGATCAGCCCGGGACCCGACCGCCCTTCAATGAGCAGTTCTTC. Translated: CASSVEDQPGTRPPFNEQFF. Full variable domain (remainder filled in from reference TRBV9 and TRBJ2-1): DSGVTQTPKHLITATGQRVTLRCSPRSGDLSVYWYQQSLDQGLQFLIQYYNGEERAKGNILERFSAQQFPDLHSELNLSSLELGDSALYFCASSVEDQPGTRPPFNEQFFGPGTRLTVL.

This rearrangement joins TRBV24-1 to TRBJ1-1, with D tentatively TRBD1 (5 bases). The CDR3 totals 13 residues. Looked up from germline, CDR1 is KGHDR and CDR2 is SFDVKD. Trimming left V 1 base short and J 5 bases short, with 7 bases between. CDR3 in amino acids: CATSDFQGTEAFF. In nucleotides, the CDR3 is TGTGCCACCAGTGATTTCCAGGGTACTGAAGCTTTCTTT.

DNA of the CDR3: TGTGCCTGGAGTGTACAGGGGACTAACTATGGCTACACCTTC. As protein: CAWSVQGTNYGYTF. The chain has TRBV30 and TRBJ1-2, with 7 positions matching TRBD1. Looked up from germline, CDR1 is GTSNPN and CDR2 is SVGIG (reference sequence). After removal of 0 bases from V and 0 bases from J, the junction contained 1 base not matched to a gene. There are 14 residues in the CDR3.

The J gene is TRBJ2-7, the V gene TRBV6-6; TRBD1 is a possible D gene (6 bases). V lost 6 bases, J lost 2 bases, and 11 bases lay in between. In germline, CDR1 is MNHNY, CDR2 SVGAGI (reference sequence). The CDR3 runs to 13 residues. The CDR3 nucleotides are TGTGCCAGCAGACAGGGACATCCCTACGAGCAGTACGTC. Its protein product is CASRQGHPYEQYV.

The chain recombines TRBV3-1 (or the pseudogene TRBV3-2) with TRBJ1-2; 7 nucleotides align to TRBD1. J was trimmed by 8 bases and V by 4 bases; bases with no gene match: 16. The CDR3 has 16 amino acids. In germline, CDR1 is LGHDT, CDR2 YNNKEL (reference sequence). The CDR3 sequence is CASSPAGTDKTGGYTF. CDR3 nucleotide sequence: TGTGCCAGCAGCCCCGCCGGGACAGACAAAACGGGGGGCTACACCTTC.

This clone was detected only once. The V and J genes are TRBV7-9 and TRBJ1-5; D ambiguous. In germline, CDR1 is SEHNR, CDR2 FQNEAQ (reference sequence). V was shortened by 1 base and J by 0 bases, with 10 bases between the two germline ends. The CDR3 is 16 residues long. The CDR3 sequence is CASSLGPVTSNQPQHF. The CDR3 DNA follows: TGTGCCAGCAGCTTAGGGCCAGTAACTAGCAATCAGCCCCAGCATTTT.

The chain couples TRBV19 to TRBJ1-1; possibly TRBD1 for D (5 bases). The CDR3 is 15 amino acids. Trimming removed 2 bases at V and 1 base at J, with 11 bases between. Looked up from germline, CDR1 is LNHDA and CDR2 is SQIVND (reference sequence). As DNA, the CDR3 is TGTGCCAGTAGTATAAACGGCGGGGGGAACACTGAAGCTTTCTTT. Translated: CASSINGGGNTEAFF.